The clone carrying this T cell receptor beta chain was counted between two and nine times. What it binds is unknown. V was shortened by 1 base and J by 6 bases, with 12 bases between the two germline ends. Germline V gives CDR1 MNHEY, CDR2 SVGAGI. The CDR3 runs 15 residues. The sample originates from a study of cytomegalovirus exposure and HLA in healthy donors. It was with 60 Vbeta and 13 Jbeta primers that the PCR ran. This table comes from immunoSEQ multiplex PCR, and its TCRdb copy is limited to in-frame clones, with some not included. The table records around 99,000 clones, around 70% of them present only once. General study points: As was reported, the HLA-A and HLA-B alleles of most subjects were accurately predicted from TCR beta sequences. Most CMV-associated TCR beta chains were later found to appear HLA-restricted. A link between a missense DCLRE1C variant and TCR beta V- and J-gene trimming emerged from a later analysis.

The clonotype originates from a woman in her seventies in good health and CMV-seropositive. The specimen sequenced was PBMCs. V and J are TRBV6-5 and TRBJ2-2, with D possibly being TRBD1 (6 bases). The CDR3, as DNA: TGTGCCAGCAGTTACTTTCAGGGGATACCCGGGGAGCTGTTTTTT. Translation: CASSYFQGIPGELFF.